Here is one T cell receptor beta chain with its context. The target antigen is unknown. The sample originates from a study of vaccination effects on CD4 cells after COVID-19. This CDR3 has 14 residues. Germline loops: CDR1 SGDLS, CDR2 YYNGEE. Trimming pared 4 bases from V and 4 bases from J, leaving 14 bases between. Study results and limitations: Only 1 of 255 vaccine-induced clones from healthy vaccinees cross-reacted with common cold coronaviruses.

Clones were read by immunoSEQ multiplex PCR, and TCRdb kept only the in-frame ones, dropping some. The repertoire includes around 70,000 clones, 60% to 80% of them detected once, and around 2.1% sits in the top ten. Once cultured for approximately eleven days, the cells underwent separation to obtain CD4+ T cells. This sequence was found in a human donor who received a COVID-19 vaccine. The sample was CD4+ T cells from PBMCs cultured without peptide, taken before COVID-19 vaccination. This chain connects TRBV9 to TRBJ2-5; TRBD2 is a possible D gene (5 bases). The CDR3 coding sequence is TGTGCCAGCAGCCCCCGGACTGGTACAGAGACCCAGTACTTC. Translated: CASSPRTGTETQYF.